This record looks at one T cell receptor beta chain sequence and its context. This entry belongs to a study of blood T cell repertoires in COVID-19. Study-wide context: Material from acute and convalescent COVID-19 was sourced from the United States, Italy and Spain. Sample material is recorded as cDNA or gDNA derived from T cells, B-cell-depleted T cells, or PBMCs.

The Seattle patients, enrolled during active infection, were followed longitudinally. The assay was immunoSEQ multiplex PCR, and TCRdb's table has in-frame clones only and misses some. In the table there are hundreds of thousands of clones, roughly 79% of which are singletons. Germline V CDR1 and CDR2: MNHEY, SVGAGI. The CDR3 contains 15 residues. J was trimmed by 7 bases and V by 4 bases; bases with no gene match: 8. This sequence was found in a woman older than 75 with COVID-19, enrolled during active disease. This chain joins TRBV6-5 and TRBJ2-2; 8 positions agree with TRBD2. The sequencing input was peripheral blood. The CDR3 region has the DNA TGTGCCAGCAGTTCCGCGGGACTAGGCGGCGGGGAGCTGTTTTTT. It encodes CASSSAGLGGGELFF.